Listed below are T cell receptor beta chains from one sample, sequenced in a study of early T cells in non-severe SARS-CoV-2 infection. TCRdb redid the calling of the 5' RACE reads with MiXCR, one entry per CDR3 protein. The table records roughly 65,000 distinct CDR3 sequences, roughly a tenth of them present only once. The sample comprised whole blood. All receptors come from an adult who was a healthcare worker with PCR-confirmed SARS-CoV-2 infection or an uninfected control (not recorded which). Each CDR3 is given with its conserved first and last residue. A D gene is named only where the DNA matches it firmly. Expanded clones are given a class, and other clones once, few, many or no size at all.

v_gene	j_gene	d_gene	abundance	CDR3nt	CDR3aa
TRBV11-2	TRBJ2-5	NA	few	TGTGCCAGCAGCTTAGTTGGCCGCGGGGTTGGTGTGGAGACCCAGTACTTC	CASSLVGRGVGVETQYF
TRBV28	TRBJ1-1	NA	NA	TGTGCCAGCAGTTTGGCGAAGAACACTGAAGCTTTCTTT	CASSLAKNTEAFF
TRBV25-1	TRBJ2-7	NA	few	TGTGCCAGCAGTGCCGGTGCTCGTGACGAGCAGTACTTC	CASSAGARDEQYF
TRBV15	TRBJ1-5	NA	few	TGTGCCACCAGCAGAGATCTAGATCAGCCCCAGCATTTT	CATSRDLDQPQHF
TRBV18	TRBJ1-1	NA	NA	TGTGCCAGCTCACCACCAGGCCTGGAGAACACTGAAGCTTTCTTT	CASSPPGLENTEAFF
TRBV5-4	TRBJ2-7	NA	NA	TGTGCCAGCAGCTTGGGGACTAATCTTGGGGACGAGCAGTACTTC	CASSLGTNLGDEQYF
TRBV5-4	TRBJ2-1	TRBD2	few	TGTGCCAGCAGCTTGGTTAGCGGGCCTACCTACAATGAGCAGTTCTTC	CASSLVSGPTYNEQFF
TRBV3-1	TRBJ1-2	NA	few	TGTGCCAGCAGCCAGGCCCCAGGGTACTATGGCTACACCTTC	CASSQAPGYYGYTF
TRBV7-2	TRBJ1-1	NA	NA	TGTGCCAGCAGCTTACCGGGCCTAAACACTGAAGCTTTCTTT	CASSLPGLNTEAFF
TRBV7-9	TRBJ2-3	NA	few	TGTGCCAGCCGCCCGGAAACAGATACGCAGTATTTT	CASRPETDTQYF
TRBV20-1	TRBJ2-7	NA	NA	TGCAGTGCCGAGTTGCCGCAGATTTACGAGCAGTACTTC	CSAELPQIYEQYF
TRBV7-6	TRBJ2-1	TRBD1	NA	TGTGCCAGCAGCCGAGATCCGGGACAGGTAGACAATGAGCAGTTCTTC	CASSRDPGQVDNEQFF
TRBV7-2	TRBJ2-7	NA	many	TGTGCCAGCAGCCCCGGACACCACTACGAGCAGTACTTC	CASSPGHHYEQYF
TRBV11-2	TRBJ2-3	NA	many	TGTGCCAGCAGCTTAGCCGGGTTTAGCACAGATACGCAGTATTTT	CASSLAGFSTDTQYF
TRBV28	TRBJ2-7	NA	NA	TGTGCCAGCAGAGCCTCGGGAGTTTCCTACGAGCAGTACTTC	CASRASGVSYEQYF
TRBV9	TRBJ2-1	NA	few	TGTGCCAGCAGCGTAGAGCAAGGGTGGAACAATGAGCAGTTCTTC	CASSVEQGWNNEQFF
TRBV5-1	TRBJ2-1	NA	few	TGCGCCAGCAGCGCGGGGGACAGCTACAATGAGCAGTTCTTC	CASSAGDSYNEQFF
TRBV10-3	TRBJ2-7	NA	few	TGTGCCATCAGCGGTGGGGGTGACAGGAACTACGAGCAGTACTTC	CAISGGGDRNYEQYF
TRBV20-1	TRBJ2-7	TRBD2	NA	TGCAGTGCCCTTAGGCGGGACTACTACGAGCAGTACTTC	CSALRRDYYEQYF
TRBV29-1	TRBJ1-2	NA	few	TGCAGCGTTGACGGTAACTCTAACTATGGCTACACCTTC	CSVDGNSNYGYTF
TRBV4-1	TRBJ2-7	TRBD2	NA	TGCGCCAGCAGCCAAGGGACTAGCGGGATTTACGAGCAGTACTTC	CASSQGTSGIYEQYF
TRBV20-1	TRBJ2-4	TRBD2	NA	TGCAGTGCTGCAGGACTAGCGGGAGAGGACATTCAGTACTTC	CSAAGLAGEDIQYF
TRBV6-5	TRBJ1-2	NA	NA	TGTGCCAGCAGTTACGGGGCCTTCTATGGCTACACCTTC	CASSYGAFYGYTF
TRBV28	TRBJ2-7	NA	many	TGTGCCAGCAGTGCCTATTACGAGCAGTACTTC	CASSAYYEQYF
TRBV6-2/TRBV6-3	TRBJ2-1	NA	few	TGTGCCAGCAGTACCCCCTACAATGAGCAGTTCTTC	CASSTPYNEQFF
TRBV23-1	TRBJ2-1	NA	few	TGCGCCAGCAGTCGCAAGGGCTACAATGAGCAGTTCTTC	CASSRKGYNEQFF
TRBV10-3	TRBJ2-1	NA	many	TGTGCCATCTGTCCCCGGGAAGGTGTGCGCAATGAGCAGTTCTTC	CAICPREGVRNEQFF
TRBV12-3/TRBV12-4	TRBJ2-7	TRBD1	few	TGTGCCAGCAGTGATCTCCGGGACAGAGGCGAGCAGTACTTC	CASSDLRDRGEQYF
TRBV11-2	TRBJ2-5	TRBD2	few	TGTGCCAGCAGCTTCGAACCTCAGCGGGATTTAGAGACCCAGTACTTC	CASSFEPQRDLETQYF
TRBV29-1	TRBJ2-7	NA	medium-sized	TGCAGCGTTAGCCAGGCCGGGTACGAGCAGTACTTC	CSVSQAGYEQYF
TRBV7-2	TRBJ2-5	NA	many	TGTGCCAGCAGCTTACCCCCGGTAGAGACCCAGTACTTC	CASSLPPVETQYF
TRBV3-1	TRBJ2-7	TRBD2	NA	TGTGCCAGCAGCCAAAGCGGGGGCCCCTACGAGCAGTACTTC	CASSQSGGPYEQYF
TRBV18	TRBJ2-7	NA	NA	TGTGCCAGCTCACCCAGGGCTGGGCAGTACTTC	CASSPRAGQYF
TRBV6-2/TRBV6-3	TRBJ1-4	NA	NA	TGTGCCAGCAGTTACTACGGGACACAAGAAAAACTGTTTTTT	CASSYYGTQEKLFF
TRBV5-1	TRBJ2-6	NA	NA	TGCGCCAGCAGTAATGGAATTAGCTCTGGGGCCAACGTCCTGACTTTC	CASSNGISSGANVLTF
TRBV10-1	TRBJ2-2	NA	few	TGCGCCAGCGGGGATTCAAGACTACCAAACACCGGGGAGCTGTTTTTT	CASGDSRLPNTGELFF
TRBV11-2	TRBJ2-3	NA	NA	TGTGCCAGCAGCTCCCTTAGGATTCAAGATACGCAGTATTTT	CASSSLRIQDTQYF
TRBV7-9	TRBJ2-5	NA	few	TGTGCCAGCAGCGGTAGCGGAAACCAAGAGACCCAGTACTTC	CASSGSGNQETQYF
TRBV5-1	TRBJ2-7	NA	NA	TGCGCCAGCAGCCCTTGGACAGTAGGGCCCTACGAGCAGTACTTC	CASSPWTVGPYEQYF
TRBV6-5	TRBJ1-6	NA	many	TGTGCCAGCAGCAAGGGGGGTTCACCCCTCCACTTT	CASSKGGSPLHF
TRBV7-6	TRBJ2-4	NA	few	TGTGCCAGCAGCCCCGGGATAGTTATTAGTTTTGGCAAAAACATTCAGTACTTC	CASSPGIVISFGKNIQYF
TRBV4-3	TRBJ1-1	NA	many	TGCGCCAGCAGCCAAGACAAGAGAATGAACACTGAAGCTTTCTTT	CASSQDKRMNTEAFF
TRBV20-1	TRBJ2-3	NA	few	TGCAGTGCTACTAACAGGGCCCATACGCAGTATTTT	CSATNRAHTQYF
TRBV12-3/TRBV12-4	TRBJ2-1	TRBD2	NA	TGTGCCAGCAGTTTTAGCGGGACCTCCTACAATGAGCAGTTCTTC	CASSFSGTSYNEQFF
TRBV20-1	TRBJ2-1	NA	many	TGCAGTGCTGGGGTTTTTTATGAGCAGTTCTTC	CSAGVFYEQFF
TRBV7-9	TRBJ2-6	NA	few	TGTGCCAGCAGCCCAACCTCTAGGTCGGGGGCCAACGTCCTGACTTTC	CASSPTSRSGANVLTF
TRBV28	TRBJ1-6	NA	few	TGTGCCAGCAGTTTAGAGGAAGACCGACCCTATAATTCACCCCTCCACTTT	CASSLEEDRPYNSPLHF
TRBV7-6	TRBJ1-4	NA	few	TGTGCCAGCAGCTTAGCGCAGGCAGGGTCGGGTGAAAAACTGTTTTTT	CASSLAQAGSGEKLFF
TRBV10-3	TRBJ2-3	TRBD2	NA	TGTGCCATCAGTGAGACTAGCGGGAGCGCAGATACGCAGTATTTT	CAISETSGSADTQYF
TRBV23-1	TRBJ2-7	NA	many	TGCGCCAGCAGTTGTTCCGAGCAGTACTTC	CASSCSEQYF
TRBV7-2	TRBJ2-7	NA	many	TGTGCCAGCAGCTTGGGCCCCCTGGACGAGCAGTACTTC	CASSLGPLDEQYF
TRBV4-1	TRBJ2-2	NA	NA	TGCGCCAGCAGCCAAGAAATGACTTACACCGGGGAGCTGTTTTTT	CASSQEMTYTGELFF
TRBV28	TRBJ2-7	NA	NA	TGTGCCAGCGGAACCGTGGGTAGCGGTGCCTACGAGCAGTACTTC	CASGTVGSGAYEQYF
TRBV19	TRBJ2-1	NA	few	TGTGCCAGTAGTATATTCTTGAGAGGAGGGGAAGACAACAATGAGCAGTTCTTC	CASSIFLRGGEDNNEQFF
TRBV20-1	TRBJ2-7	TRBD1	few	TGCAGTGCTAAAGACAGGGATTTCTCCTACGAGCAGTACTTC	CSAKDRDFSYEQYF
TRBV12-3/TRBV12-4	TRBJ1-1	NA	many	TGTGCCAGCAAACCCCGGACACCCCGGAACACTGAAGCTTTCTTT	CASKPRTPRNTEAFF
TRBV6-1	TRBJ2-5	NA	many	TGTGCCAGCAGTGAAGCGATTAGAGGGCAAGAGACCCAGTACTTC	CASSEAIRGQETQYF